This T cell receptor beta chain came from a study of graft-versus-host responses after intestinal transplantation. Study in general: Recipients across the board were started on anti-thymocyte globulin induction, then kept on tacrolimus and steroids for two to four years. Findings and limits, study-wide: An association linked early post-transplant HvG declines with peak circulating GvH clone levels. Among recipient marrow samples, GvH clones were found; some appeared first in ileum or blood.

Between the trimmed V and J ends, which lost 6 bases and 10 bases, there was a span of 12 bases. Germline V gene data show CDR1 as SNHLY and CDR2 as FYNNEI. This CDR3 region has 11 residues. Worth noting for this clone: The antigen is unknown.

Generated by immunoSEQ multiplex PCR, the TCRdb table keeps only in-frame clones and is missing some. There are some 110,000 clones in the sample; roughly 87% occur only once, and 0.7% to 0.9% lies in the top ten. V is TRBV2 and J is TRBJ1-1; D unclear. The receptor comes from a human donor who received an intestinal transplant. Here the sequenced sample was unstimulated CD4+ T cells sorted from spleen or lymph node cells, taken before intestinal transplant. CDR3 coding DNA: TGTGCCAGCAGCGCGGGAGTGGTAGCTTTCTTT. This translates into CASSAGVVAFF.